This TCR beta chain was identified during a study of OX40 agonist ivuxolimab in advanced cancers. This CDR3 has 15 amino acids. Germline lookup yields CDR1 LGHNA and CDR2 YSLEER. V lost 0 bases and J 1 base, leaving 10 bases between the germline ends. Profiling relied on immunoSEQ multiplex PCR, and the TCRdb table lists in-frame clones only, not all of them. Of some 130,000 clones listed, 75% to 95% were seen once; the top ten hold roughly 0.99%. The receptor was isolated from an adult with an advanced solid tumor such as melanoma, head and neck, liver or kidney cancer. This chain links TRBV4-3 with TRBJ2-7; D gene unclear. The sequencing used CD4+ or CD8+ T cells sorted from blood, collected in a trial of the OX40 agonist ivuxolimab. CDR3 loop: CASSQDLVASYEQYF. CDR3 nucleotides: TGCGCCAGCAGCCAAGATTTGGTAGCTTCCTACGAGCAGTACTTC.